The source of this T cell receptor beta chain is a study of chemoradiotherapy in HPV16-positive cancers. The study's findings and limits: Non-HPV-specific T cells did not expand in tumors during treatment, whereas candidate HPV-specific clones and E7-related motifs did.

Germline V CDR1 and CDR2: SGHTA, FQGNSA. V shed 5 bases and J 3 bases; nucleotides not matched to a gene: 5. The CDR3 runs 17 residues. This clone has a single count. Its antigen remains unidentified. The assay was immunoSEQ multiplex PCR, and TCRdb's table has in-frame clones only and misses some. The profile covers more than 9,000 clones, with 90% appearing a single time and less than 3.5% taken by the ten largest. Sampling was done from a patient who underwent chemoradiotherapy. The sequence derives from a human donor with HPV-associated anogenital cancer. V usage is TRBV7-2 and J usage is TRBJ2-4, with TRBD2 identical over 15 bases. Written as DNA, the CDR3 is TGTGCCAGCAGCAGGACTAGCGGGGGGGGCGGCAAAAACATTCAGTACTTC. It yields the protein CASSRTSGGGGKNIQYF.